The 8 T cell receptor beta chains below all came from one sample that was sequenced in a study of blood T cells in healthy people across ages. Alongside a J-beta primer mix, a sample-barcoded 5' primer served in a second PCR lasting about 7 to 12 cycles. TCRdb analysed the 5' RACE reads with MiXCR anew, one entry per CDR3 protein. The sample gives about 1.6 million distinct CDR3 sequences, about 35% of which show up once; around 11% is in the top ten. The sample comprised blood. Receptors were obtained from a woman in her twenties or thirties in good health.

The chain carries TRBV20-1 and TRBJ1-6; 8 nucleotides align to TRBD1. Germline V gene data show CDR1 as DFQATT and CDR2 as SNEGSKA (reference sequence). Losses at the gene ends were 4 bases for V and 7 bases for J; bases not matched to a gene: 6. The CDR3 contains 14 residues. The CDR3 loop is CSAIRTGRNSPLHF. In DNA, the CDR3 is TGCAGTGCTATCCGGACAGGGAGAAATTCACCCCTCCACTTT.

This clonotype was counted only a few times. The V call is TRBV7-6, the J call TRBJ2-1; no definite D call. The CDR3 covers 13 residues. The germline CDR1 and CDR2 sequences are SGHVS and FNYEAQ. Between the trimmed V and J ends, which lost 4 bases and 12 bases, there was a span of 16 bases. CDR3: CASSYADSPGQFF. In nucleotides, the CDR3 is TGTGCCAGCAGCTACGCAGATTCCCCGGGGCAGTTCTTC. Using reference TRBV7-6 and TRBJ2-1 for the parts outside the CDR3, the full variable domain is GAGVSQSPRYKVTKRGQDVALRCDPISGHVSLYWYRQALGQGPEFLTYFNYEAQQDKSGLPNDRFSAERPEGSISTLTIQRTEQRDSAMYRCASSYADSPGQFFGPGTRLTVL.

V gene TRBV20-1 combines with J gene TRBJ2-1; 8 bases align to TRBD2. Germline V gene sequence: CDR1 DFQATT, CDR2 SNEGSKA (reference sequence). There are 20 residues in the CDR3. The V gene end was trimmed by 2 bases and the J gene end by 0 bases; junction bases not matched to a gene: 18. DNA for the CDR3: TGCAGTGCTAGACCTGTAGCGGGGAGGACAGACTTTCCCTCCTACAATGAGCAGTTCTTC. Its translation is CSARPVAGRTDFPSYNEQFF.

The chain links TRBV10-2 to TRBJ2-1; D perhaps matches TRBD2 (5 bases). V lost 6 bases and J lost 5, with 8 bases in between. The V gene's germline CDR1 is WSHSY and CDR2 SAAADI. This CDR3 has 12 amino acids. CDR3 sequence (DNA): TGCGCCAGCAGACCAGCGGACAATGAGCAGTTCTTC. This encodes CASRPADNEQFF.

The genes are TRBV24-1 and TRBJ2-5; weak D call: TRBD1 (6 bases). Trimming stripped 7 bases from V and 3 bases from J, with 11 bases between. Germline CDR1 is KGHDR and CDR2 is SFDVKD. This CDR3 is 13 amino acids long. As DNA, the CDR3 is TGTGCCACCAGCGGGACATTGAAAGAGACCCAGTACTTC. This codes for CATSGTLKETQYF.

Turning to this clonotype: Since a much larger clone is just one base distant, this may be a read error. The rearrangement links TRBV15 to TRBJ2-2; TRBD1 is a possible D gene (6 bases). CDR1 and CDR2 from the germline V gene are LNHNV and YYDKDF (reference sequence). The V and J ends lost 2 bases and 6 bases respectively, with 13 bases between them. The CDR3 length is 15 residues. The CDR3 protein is CATSRKGTFPGELFF. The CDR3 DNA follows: TGTGCCACCAGCAGAAAAGGGACATTTCCCGGGGAGCTGTTTTTT.

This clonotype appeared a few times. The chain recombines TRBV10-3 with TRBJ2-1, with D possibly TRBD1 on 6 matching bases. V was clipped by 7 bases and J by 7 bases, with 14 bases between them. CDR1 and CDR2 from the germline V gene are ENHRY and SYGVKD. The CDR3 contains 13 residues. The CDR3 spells CAITRDKGNEQFF. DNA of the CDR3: TGTGCCATCACGAGGGACAAAGGGAATGAGCAGTTCTTC.

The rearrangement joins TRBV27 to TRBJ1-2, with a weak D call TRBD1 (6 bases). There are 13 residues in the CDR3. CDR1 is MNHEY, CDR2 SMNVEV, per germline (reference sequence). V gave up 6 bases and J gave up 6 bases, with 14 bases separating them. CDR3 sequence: CASRPDRTDGYTF. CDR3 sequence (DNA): TGTGCCAGCAGGCCCGACAGGACGGATGGCTACACCTTC.